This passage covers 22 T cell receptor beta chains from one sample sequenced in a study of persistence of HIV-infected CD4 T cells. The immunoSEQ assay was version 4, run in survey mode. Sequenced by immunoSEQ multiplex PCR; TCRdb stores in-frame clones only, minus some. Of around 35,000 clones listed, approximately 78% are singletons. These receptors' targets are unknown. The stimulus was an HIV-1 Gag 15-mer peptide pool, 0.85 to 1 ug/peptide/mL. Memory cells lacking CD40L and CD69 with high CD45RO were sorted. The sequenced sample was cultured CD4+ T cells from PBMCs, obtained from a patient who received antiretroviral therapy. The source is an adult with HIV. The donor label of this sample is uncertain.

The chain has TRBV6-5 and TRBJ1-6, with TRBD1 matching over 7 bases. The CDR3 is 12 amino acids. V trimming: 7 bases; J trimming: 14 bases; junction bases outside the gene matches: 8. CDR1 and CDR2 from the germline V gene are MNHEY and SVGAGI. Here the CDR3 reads CASMGQNPTLHF. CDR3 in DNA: TGTGCCAGCATGGGACAGAATCCAACCCTCCACTTT.

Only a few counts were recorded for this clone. CDR3 coding DNA: TGCGCCAGCAGCCCAGCCGGGACAGGGGGTTCACCCCTCCACTTT. It translates to CASSPAGTGGSPLHF. This sequence joins TRBV5-1 and TRBJ1-6, with TRBD1 matching over 11 bases. Trimming at V came to 4 bases and at J to 9 bases, leaving 6 bases not matched to a gene. This CDR3 comprises 15 residues. CDR1 is SGHRS, CDR2 YFSETQ, per germline. The whole variable domain, remainder taken from reference TRBV5-1 and TRBJ1-6, is KAGVTQTPRYLIKTRGQQVTLSCSPISGHRSVSWYQQTPGQGLQFLFEYFSETQRNKGNFPGRFSGRQFSNSRSEMNVSTLELGDSALYLCASSPAGTGGSPLHFGNGTRLTVT.

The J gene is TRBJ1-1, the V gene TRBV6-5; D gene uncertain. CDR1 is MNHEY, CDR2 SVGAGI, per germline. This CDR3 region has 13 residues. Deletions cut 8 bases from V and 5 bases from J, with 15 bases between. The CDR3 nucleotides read TGTGCCAGCCTTGGGCTTATAGGGACTGAAGCTTTCTTT. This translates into CASLGLIGTEAFF.

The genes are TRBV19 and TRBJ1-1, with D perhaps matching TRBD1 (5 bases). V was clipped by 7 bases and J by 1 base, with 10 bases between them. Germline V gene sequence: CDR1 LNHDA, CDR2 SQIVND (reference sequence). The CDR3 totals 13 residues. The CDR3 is CASNRQRNTEAFF. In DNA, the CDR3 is TGTGCCAGTAATCGACAGAGGAACACTGAAGCTTTCTTT.

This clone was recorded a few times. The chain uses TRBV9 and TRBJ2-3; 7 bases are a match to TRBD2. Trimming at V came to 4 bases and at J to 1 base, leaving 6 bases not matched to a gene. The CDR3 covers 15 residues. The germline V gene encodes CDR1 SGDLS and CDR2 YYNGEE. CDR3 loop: CASSPSGDRTDTQYF. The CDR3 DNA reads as TGTGCCAGCAGCCCCAGCGGGGACCGCACAGATACGCAGTATTTT. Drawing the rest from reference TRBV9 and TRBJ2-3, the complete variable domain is DSGVTQTPKHLITATGQRVTLRCSPRSGDLSVYWYQQSLDQGLQFLIQYYNGEERAKGNILERFSAQQFPDLHSELNLSSLELGDSALYFCASSPSGDRTDTQYFGPGTRLTVL.

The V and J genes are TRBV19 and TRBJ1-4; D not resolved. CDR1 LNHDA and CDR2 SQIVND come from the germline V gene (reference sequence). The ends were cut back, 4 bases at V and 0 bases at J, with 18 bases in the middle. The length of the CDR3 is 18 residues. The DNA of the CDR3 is TGTGCCAGTAGTACCCCCGGAGCGGTTGATACAACTAATGAAAAACTGTTTTTT. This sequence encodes CASSTPGAVDTTNEKLFF.

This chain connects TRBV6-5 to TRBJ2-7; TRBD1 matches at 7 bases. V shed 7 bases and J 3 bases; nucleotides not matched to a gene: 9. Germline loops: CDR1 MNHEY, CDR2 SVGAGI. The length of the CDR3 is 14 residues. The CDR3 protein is CASKQPGQNYEQYV. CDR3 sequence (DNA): TGTGCCAGCAAACAACCGGGACAGAACTACGAGCAGTACGTC.

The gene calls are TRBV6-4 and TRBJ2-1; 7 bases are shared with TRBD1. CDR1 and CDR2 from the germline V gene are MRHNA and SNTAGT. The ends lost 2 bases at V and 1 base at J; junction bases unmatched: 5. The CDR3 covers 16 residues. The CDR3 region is CASSDTDRVSYNEQFF. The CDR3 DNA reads TGTGCCAGCAGTGACACTGACAGGGTTTCCTACAATGAGCAGTTCTTC.

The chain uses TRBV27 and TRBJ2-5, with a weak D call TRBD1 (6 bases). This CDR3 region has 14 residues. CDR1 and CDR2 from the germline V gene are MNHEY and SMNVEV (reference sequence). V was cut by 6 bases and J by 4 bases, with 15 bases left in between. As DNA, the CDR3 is TGTGCCAGCAGGCAGGTGTTCAGGGGAGAGACCCAGTACTTC. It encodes CASRQVFRGETQYF.

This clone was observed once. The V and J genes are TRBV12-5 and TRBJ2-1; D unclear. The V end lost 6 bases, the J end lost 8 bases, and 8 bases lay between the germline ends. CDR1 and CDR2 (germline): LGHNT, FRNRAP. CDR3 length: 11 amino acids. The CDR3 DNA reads TGTGCTAGTGGCGTTAGGGATGAGCAGTTCTTC. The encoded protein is CASGVRDEQFF.

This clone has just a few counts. DNA of the CDR3: TGCGCCAGCAGCTTGGACGGAGCCATGTATAATTCACCCCTCCACTTT. It encodes CASSLDGAMYNSPLHF. The V and J genes are TRBV5-1 and TRBJ1-6; D not resolved. Trimming took off 0 bases at V and 4 bases at J, with 11 bases between the two ends. CDR3 length equals 16 residues. The germline CDR1 and CDR2 sequences are SGHRS and YFSETQ.

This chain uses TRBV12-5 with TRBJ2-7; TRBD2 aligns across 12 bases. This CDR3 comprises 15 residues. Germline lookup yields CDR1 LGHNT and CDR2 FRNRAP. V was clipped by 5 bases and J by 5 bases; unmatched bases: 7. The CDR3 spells CASGSGLAGFNEQYF. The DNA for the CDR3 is TGTGCTAGTGGTAGTGGACTAGCGGGGTTCAACGAGCAGTACTTC.

CDR3 sequence (DNA): TGCGCCAGCAAGTTGAGCTCCAACACAGATACGCAGTATTTT. Protein sequence: CASKLSSNTDTQYF. J is TRBJ2-3 and V is TRBV10-2; no clear D. The V and J ends lost 7 bases and 2 bases respectively, with 13 bases between them. The CDR3 sequence is 14 residues long. Germline V gene data show CDR1 as WSHSY and CDR2 as SAAADI.

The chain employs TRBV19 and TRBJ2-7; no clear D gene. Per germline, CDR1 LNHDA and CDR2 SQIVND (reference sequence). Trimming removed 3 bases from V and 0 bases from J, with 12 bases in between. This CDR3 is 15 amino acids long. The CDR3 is CASSIEVISSYEQYF. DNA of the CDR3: TGTGCCAGTAGTATCGAGGTCATAAGCTCCTACGAGCAGTACTTC.

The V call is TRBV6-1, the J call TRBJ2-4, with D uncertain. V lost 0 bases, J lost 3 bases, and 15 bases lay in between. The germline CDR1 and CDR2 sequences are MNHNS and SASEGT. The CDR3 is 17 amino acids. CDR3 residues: CASSEALGGRSKNIQYF. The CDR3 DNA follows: TGTGCCAGCAGTGAAGCGCTTGGTGGACGGAGCAAAAACATTCAGTACTTC.

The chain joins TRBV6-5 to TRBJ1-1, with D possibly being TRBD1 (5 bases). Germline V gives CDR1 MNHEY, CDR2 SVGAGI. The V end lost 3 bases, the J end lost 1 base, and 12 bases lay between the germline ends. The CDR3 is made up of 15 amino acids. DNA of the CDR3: TGTGCCAGCAGTTATCAGGGCCGAACGAACACTGAAGCTTTCTTT. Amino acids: CASSYQGRTNTEAFF.

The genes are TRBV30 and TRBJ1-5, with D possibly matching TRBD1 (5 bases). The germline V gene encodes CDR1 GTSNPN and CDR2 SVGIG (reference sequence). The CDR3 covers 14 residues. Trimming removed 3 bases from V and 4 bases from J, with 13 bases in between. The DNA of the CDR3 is TGTGCCTGGAGAGGGGTCAGTTCGAATCAGCCCCAGCATTTT. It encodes CAWRGVSSNQPQHF.

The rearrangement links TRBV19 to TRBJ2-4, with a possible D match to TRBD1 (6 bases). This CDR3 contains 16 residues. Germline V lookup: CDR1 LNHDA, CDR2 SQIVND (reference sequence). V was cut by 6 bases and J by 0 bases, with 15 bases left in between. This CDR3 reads CASSAASTGAKNIQYF. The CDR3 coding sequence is TGTGCCAGTAGCGCCGCTTCGACAGGAGCCAAAAACATTCAGTACTTC.

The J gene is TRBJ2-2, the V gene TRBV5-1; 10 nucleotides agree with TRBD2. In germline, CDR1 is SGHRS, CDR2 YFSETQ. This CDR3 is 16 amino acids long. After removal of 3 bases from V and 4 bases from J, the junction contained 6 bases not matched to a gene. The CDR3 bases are TGCGCCAGCAGCTCGCCGGGACTAGCGCCCACCGGGGAGCTGTTTTTT. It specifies CASSSPGLAPTGELFF.

In nucleotides, the CDR3 is TGTGCCAGCAGCTTACGGGACAGTTATTCACCCCTCCACTTT. This sequence encodes CASSLRDSYSPLHF. This chain uses TRBV9 with TRBJ1-6; the match to TRBD1 covers 7 bases. The CDR3 has 14 residues. V was clipped by 4 bases and J by 8 bases; unmatched bases: 6. The germline gives CDR1 SGDLS, CDR2 YYNGEE.

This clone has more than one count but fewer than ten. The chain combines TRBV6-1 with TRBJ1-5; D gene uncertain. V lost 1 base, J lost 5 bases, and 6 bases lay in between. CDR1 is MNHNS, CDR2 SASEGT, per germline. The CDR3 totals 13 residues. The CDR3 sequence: CASSEGADQPQHF. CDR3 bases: TGTGCCAGCAGTGAAGGTGCCGATCAGCCCCAGCATTTT.

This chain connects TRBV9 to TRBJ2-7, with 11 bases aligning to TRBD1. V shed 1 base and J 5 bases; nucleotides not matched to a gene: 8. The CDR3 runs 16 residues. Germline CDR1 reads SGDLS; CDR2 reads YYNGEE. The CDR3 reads CASSVRLGQGADEQYF. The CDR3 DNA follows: TGTGCCAGCAGCGTAAGACTTGGACAGGGGGCGGACGAGCAGTACTTC.